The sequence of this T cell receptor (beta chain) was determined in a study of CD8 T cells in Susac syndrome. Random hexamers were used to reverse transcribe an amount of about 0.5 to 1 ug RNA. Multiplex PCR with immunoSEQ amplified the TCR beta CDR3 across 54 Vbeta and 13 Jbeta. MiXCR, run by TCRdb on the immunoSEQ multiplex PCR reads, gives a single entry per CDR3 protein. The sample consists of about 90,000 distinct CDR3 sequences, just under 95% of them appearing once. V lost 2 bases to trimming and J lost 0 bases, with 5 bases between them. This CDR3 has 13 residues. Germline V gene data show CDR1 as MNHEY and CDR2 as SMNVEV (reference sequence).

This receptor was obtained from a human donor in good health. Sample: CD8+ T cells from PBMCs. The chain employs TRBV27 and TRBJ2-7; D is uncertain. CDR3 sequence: CASSLSFSYEQYF. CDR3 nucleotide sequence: TGTGCCAGCAGTTTAAGTTTCTCCTACGAGCAGTACTTC.